Listed here are 15 T cell receptor beta chains from one sample, sequenced in a study of T cell responses to AZD1222 COVID-19 vaccine. The data were produced by immunoSEQ multiplex PCR, yet TCRdb's version contains in-frame clones alone and is incomplete. The sample contains some 71,000 clones, about 88% of which appear only once. The sequencing here drew on peripheral blood, taken 28 days after the second AZD1222 dose. The receptors were gathered from an adult who received the AZD1222 COVID-19 vaccine.

The rearrangement joins TRBV28 to TRBJ2-1; TRBD2 agrees at 7 bases. The germline gives CDR1 MDHEN, CDR2 SYDVKM. The V segment lost 2 bases and the J segment 9 bases; nucleotides outside the gene matches: 7. This CDR3 region has 14 residues. DNA for the CDR3: TGTGCCAGCAGTTTAGGGCGGGAGAAAGGTGAGCAGTTCTTC. This translates into CASSLGREKGEQFF.

The genes are TRBV9 and TRBJ2-2; 9 nucleotides match TRBD2. V was clipped by 0 bases and J by 4 bases; unmatched bases: 4. The CDR3 runs 16 residues. Germline-derived CDR1 and CDR2 are SGDLS and YYNGEE. This CDR3 reads CASSVGSSGATGELFF. Written as DNA, the CDR3 is TGTGCCAGCAGCGTAGGGTCTAGCGGGGCCACCGGGGAGCTGTTTTTT.

This clone has just a few counts. The rearrangement links TRBV5-1 to TRBJ2-1; D is ambiguous. The CDR3 spans 15 residues. Germline loops: CDR1 SGHRS, CDR2 YFSETQ. Trimming pared 4 bases from V and 4 bases from J, leaving 15 bases between. CDR3 sequence (DNA): TGCGCCAGCAGCATCGGTACAGTTAGTTACAATGAGCAGTTCTTC. As protein: CASSIGTVSYNEQFF.

The genes are TRBV18 and TRBJ1-5, with a possible D match to TRBD1 (5 bases). With 2 bases removed from V and 7 bases from J, the gap between germline ends came to 12 bases. This CDR3 has 14 residues. Germline-derived CDR1 and CDR2 are KGHSH and LQKENI. CDR3 sequence (DNA): TGTGCCAGCTCACCAGGTCAGGGCGGCCAGCCCCAGCATTTT. Its translation is CASSPGQGGQPQHF.

The genes are TRBV3-1 (or the pseudogene TRBV3-2) and TRBJ1-1; D unresolved. Germline assignment: CDR1 LGHDT and CDR2 YNNKEL (reference sequence). V was clipped by 1 base and J by 3 bases, with 6 bases between them. This CDR3 spans 13 amino acids. CDR3 bases: TGTGCCAGCAGCCAAGTGGGAGACACTGAAGCTTTCTTT. Its protein product is CASSQVGDTEAFF.

Only one count was recorded for this clone. This sequence joins TRBV5-1 and TRBJ2-5; 7 bases align to TRBD1. Trimming removed 4 bases from V and 0 bases from J; junction bases left unmatched: 3. Germline assignment: CDR1 SGHRS and CDR2 YFSETQ. CDR3 size: 14 residues. This CDR3 reads CASSQGQDQETQYF. The DNA of the CDR3 is TGCGCCAGCAGCCAAGGACAGGACCAAGAGACCCAGTACTTC.

V and J are TRBV28 and TRBJ1-1, with unresolved D. Trimming took 7 bases from V and 1 from J, leaving 10 bases between them. The V gene's germline CDR1 is MDHEN and CDR2 SYDVKM. This CDR3 contains 13 residues. The chain's CDR3 is CASIQTKNTEAFF. The DNA of the CDR3 is TGTGCCAGCATCCAGACAAAGAACACTGAAGCTTTCTTT.

The chain links TRBV7-9 to TRBJ2-1; D could derive from TRBD1 or TRBD2 (5 bases each). The CDR3 sequence is 17 residues long. Per germline, CDR1 SEHNR and CDR2 FQNEAQ (reference sequence). V lost 7 bases, J lost 6 bases, and 25 bases lay in between. The CDR3 reads CASNLRHRDHVSNEQFF. The CDR3 coding sequence is TGTGCCAGCAATCTTAGGCACCGGGACCACGTAAGCAATGAGCAGTTCTTC.

The chain links TRBV6-6 to TRBJ2-7, with D tentatively TRBD2 (6 bases). Trimming removed 7 bases at V and 3 bases at J, with 16 bases between. The CDR3 extends over 14 amino acids. Germline CDR1 is MNHNY and CDR2 is SVGAGI (reference sequence). CDR3 nucleotide sequence: TGTGCCAGCATTCGGGGGAGAGGTCACTACGAGCAGTACTTC. Translated, it gives CASIRGRGHYEQYF.

The chain recombines TRBV10-3 with TRBJ1-4; no definite D call. Trimming took off 3 bases at V and 5 bases at J, with 10 bases between the two ends. The germline CDR1 and CDR2 sequences are ENHRY and SYGVKD. There are 14 residues in the CDR3. CDR3 sequence: CAISERAENEKLFF. In DNA form, the CDR3 reads TGTGCCATCAGTGAAAGGGCCGAGAATGAAAAACTGTTTTTT.

The gene calls are TRBV7-2 and TRBJ1-2; 7 bases line up with TRBD1. With 8 bases clipped from V and 2 bases from J, the junction kept 11 bases outside the gene matches. The CDR3 is made up of 15 amino acids. Per the germline V gene, CDR1 is SGHTA and CDR2 is FQGNSA. The CDR3 loop reads CASRSTGEVNYGYTF. The CDR3, as DNA: TGTGCCAGCCGTTCAACAGGGGAGGTGAACTATGGCTACACCTTC.

As DNA, the CDR3 is TGTGCCACCAGCAGAGACGGGAAAGGAGAAAAACTGTTTTTT. Its protein product is CATSRDGKGEKLFF. The chain is built from TRBV15 and TRBJ1-4, with D hard to call. Germline loops: CDR1 LNHNV, CDR2 YYDKDF (reference sequence). V was shortened by 0 bases and J by 8 bases, with 10 bases between the two germline ends. The CDR3 has 14 amino acids.

The rearrangement uses TRBV5-1 and TRBJ1-2; D gene uncertain. The CDR3 extends over 12 amino acids. Looked up from germline, CDR1 is SGHRS and CDR2 is YFSETQ. Trimming stripped 1 base from V and 10 bases from J, with 11 bases between. The CDR3 is CASSLIRQIYTF. In nucleotides, the CDR3 is TGCGCCAGCAGCTTGATACGGCAGATCTACACCTTC. The complete variable domain, with remaining parts taken from reference TRBV5-1 and TRBJ1-2, reads KAGVTQTPRYLIKTRGQQVTLSCSPISGHRSVSWYQQTPGQGLQFLFEYFSETQRNKGNFPGRFSGRQFSNSRSEMNVSTLELGDSALYLCASSLIRQIYTFGSGTRLTVV.

The chain uses TRBV30 and TRBJ1-4; D uncertain. V was trimmed by 2 bases and J by 7 bases, leaving 14 bases between them. CDR1 and CDR2 from the germline V gene are GTSNPN and SVGIG (reference sequence). This CDR3 comprises 14 residues. CDR3 protein: CAWSLPPISEKLFF. CDR3 DNA sequence: TGTGCCTGGAGTCTCCCACCTATTAGTGAAAAACTGTTTTTT.

This chain links TRBV6-5 with TRBJ2-3, with a weak D call TRBD2 (6 bases). The CDR3 has 14 amino acids. Germline CDR1 reads MNHEY; CDR2 reads SVGAGI. The V and J ends lost 8 bases and 4 bases respectively, with 16 bases between them. The CDR3 spells CASGQTSIADTQYF. CDR3 coding DNA: TGTGCCAGCGGGCAAACTAGCATCGCAGATACGCAGTATTTT.